This TCR beta chain was recovered during a study of T cell responses to AZD1222 COVID-19 vaccine. As for the study in general: Second-dose recipients at about 4 or about 12 weeks were treated as one pooled group.

Findings and caveats of the study: A reported finding is that nearly half of spike-specific TCRs target unmutated variant regions. Distributed over spike, vaccine-associated CD4 TCRs predominated at 160-218 and 743-854. Only a handful of AZD1222 recipients, more than 5 in all, had baseline seropositivity.

The method was immunoSEQ multiplex PCR; TCRdb's version includes in-frame clones alone and lacks a portion of them. Of tens of thousands of clones in the sample, roughly 87% were seen once. A word on this clone: Its antigen remains unidentified.

Per the germline V gene, CDR1 is SGDLS and CDR2 is YYNGEE. This CDR3 has 17 amino acids. V was pared by 3 bases and J by 5 bases, with 11 bases of the junction left unmatched. The specimen comprised peripheral blood, sampled on day 0 of AZD1222 vaccination. The chain carries TRBV9 and TRBJ2-1, with 10 bases identical to TRBD2. This receptor was taken from an adult in good health. The CDR3 loop reads CASSGLSGTSVDNEQFF. The CDR3 nucleotides are TGTGCCAGCAGCGGGCTCTCCGGGACTAGCGTAGACAATGAGCAGTTCTTC.